The 2 T cell receptor beta chains presented below share a single source sample, sequenced in a study of blood T cell repertoires in COVID-19. Repertoires were generated with immunoSEQ multiplex PCR, while TCRdb's copy carries only in-frame clones and drops some. The sample has 250,000 to 400,000 clones, almost 90% seen once. The sample consisted of peripheral blood. These receptors were obtained from a woman in her twenties or thirties with COVID-19, enrolled during active disease.

The chain uses TRBV5-1 and TRBJ2-7; 9 nucleotides align to TRBD2. The germline V gene encodes CDR1 SGHRS and CDR2 YFSETQ. The CDR3 length is 15 residues. The V gene end was trimmed by 3 bases and the J gene end by 2 bases; junction bases not matched to a gene: 6. The CDR3 DNA reads TGCGCCAGCAGCTCCGGACTAGCGCACGCCTACGAGCAGTACTTC. As protein: CASSSGLAHAYEQYF.

The chain couples TRBV5-4 to TRBJ1-1, with D hard to call. The CDR3 has 13 residues. Germline CDR1 SGHNT, CDR2 YYREEE (reference sequence). V gave up 5 bases and J gave up 2 bases, with 10 bases separating them. CDR3: CASRPDINTEAFF. CDR3 in DNA: TGTGCCAGCAGACCTGACATAAACACTGAAGCTTTCTTT.